The TCR beta chain described here comes from a study of OX40 agonist ivuxolimab in advanced cancers. This clone occurred once. Blood sampling took place at baseline, cycle 4 day 1, and cycle 7 day 1. TCRdb's copy holds only in-frame clones and misses some; the assay was immunoSEQ multiplex PCR. Of 30,000 to 40,000 clones detected, approximately 80% appear once; the ten largest clones hold roughly 21%. The source is an adult with an advanced solid tumor such as melanoma, head and neck, liver or kidney cancer. The material was CD4+ or CD8+ T cells sorted from blood, obtained in a trial of the OX40 agonist ivuxolimab.

CDR3 in DNA: TGTGCCAGCACCGAGGGGGTGACTGAAGCTTTCTTT. Its translation: CASTEGVTEAFF. V usage is TRBV6-1 and J usage is TRBJ1-1; tentatively, D is TRBD1 (6 bases). The CDR3 totals 12 residues. The V end lost 7 bases, the J end lost 5 bases, and 11 bases lay between the germline ends. Looked up from germline, CDR1 is MNHNS and CDR2 is SASEGT.